Described below is a single T cell receptor (beta chain) sequence and its context. As yet, its antigen is unknown. Clones were read by immunoSEQ multiplex PCR, and TCRdb kept only the in-frame ones, dropping some. The sample yields more than 80,000 clones, approximately 81% seen once. The source of the sample is a study of radiotherapy plus CTLA-4 blockade in lung cancer. Germline V lookup: CDR1 MDHEN, CDR2 SYDVKM. The CDR3 consists of 14 residues. V lost 7 bases and J lost 7; bases outside the gene matches: 9. Whole-study results and caveats: Early clonal dynamics of blood T cells, together with interferon-beta, were reported as the best response predictor.

The study treated chemo-refractory metastatic non-small-cell lung cancer patients with focal radiation plus ipilimumab CTLA-4 blockade. The input for sequencing was peripheral blood, taken from a patient treated with radiotherapy plus ipilimumab. This TCR derives from a human donor with non-small cell lung cancer that progressed on radiotherapy plus ipilimumab. Some clones in this sample may be carry-over from other donors' samples. The chain links TRBV28 to TRBJ2-1, with 8 positions matching TRBD1. The CDR3, as DNA: TGTGCCAGCAATGGACAGGGTTGGAGGAATGAGCAGTTCTTC. Translating it yields CASNGQGWRNEQFF.